The 14 T cell receptor beta chains given below trace back to one sample, sequenced in a study of shared clonotypes between healthy human individuals. Only in-frame clones appear in the TCRdb table, and some are missing; sequencing was by immunoSEQ multiplex PCR. The sample includes about 470,000 clones, 70% to 80% of them seen just once. The sequenced sample was PBMCs. The receptors shown here come from a woman aged 40 to 50 in good health. Some clones in this sample may be carry-over from other donors' samples.

The V call is TRBV5-5, the J call TRBJ1-2; 7 bases agree with TRBD1. The trim removed 4 bases at V and 4 bases at J, leaving 7 bases unmatched. CDR3 size: 14 residues. CDR1 and CDR2 (germline): SGHKS, YYEKEE (reference sequence). The CDR3 sequence: CASSDRVGRYGYTF. The CDR3 nucleotides are TGTGCCAGCAGCGACAGGGTTGGTCGCTATGGCTACACCTTC.

The V call is TRBV27, the J call TRBJ2-1; 11 bases match TRBD2. This CDR3 is built from 16 residues. The V gene's germline CDR1 is MNHEY and CDR2 SMNVEV (reference sequence). V lost 5 bases and J lost 9; bases outside the gene matches: 12. CDR3 loop: CASSPPAASGRFEQFF. The CDR3 DNA is TGTGCCAGCAGTCCCCCTGCTGCTAGCGGGAGGTTTGAGCAGTTCTTC.

The chain uses TRBV7-3 and TRBJ2-3, with 11 bases fitting TRBD2. This CDR3 spans 15 amino acids. CDR1 is SGHTA and CDR2 is FQGTGA in the germline V gene. V was clipped by 5 bases and J by 4 bases; unmatched bases: 5. The CDR3 reads CASSKTSGKADTQYF. CDR3 coding DNA: TGTGCCAGCAGCAAGACTAGCGGGAAAGCAGATACGCAGTATTTT.

CDR3 nucleotides: TGTGCCAGCAGTCTCCAGGAATACTATGGCTACACCTTC. Translating gives CASSLQEYYGYTF. The chain recombines TRBV6-6 with TRBJ1-2; D gene unclear. V dropped 5 bases and J dropped 3 bases, with 10 bases sitting between them. The CDR3 spans 13 residues. Germline CDR1 reads MNHNY; CDR2 reads SVGAGI (reference sequence).

This CDR3 is CASKIGQVNYGYTF. The CDR3, as DNA: TGTGCCAGCAAGATAGGACAAGTTAACTATGGCTACACCTTC. The rearrangement uses TRBV28 and TRBJ1-2, with D possibly being TRBD1 (5 bases). The germline CDR1 and CDR2 sequences are MDHEN and SYDVKM. V was pared by 7 bases and J by 1 base, with 13 bases between. The CDR3 contains 14 residues.

The chain is built from TRBV21-1 and TRBJ1-5; TRBD1 was called by the table and not checked on the DNA. TRBV21-1 constitutes a pseudogene. The CDR3 has 17 amino acids. The CDR3 loop reads CASSKPGTGGISQPQHF. CDR3 nucleotides: TGTGCCAGCAGCAAACCGGGGACAGGGGGCATTAGTCAGCCCCAGCATTTT.

The V and J genes are TRBV7-2 and TRBJ2-1; the match to TRBD2 covers 7 bases. Looked up from germline, CDR1 is SGHTA and CDR2 is FQGNSA. The ends lost 2 bases at V and 9 bases at J; junction bases unmatched: 10. The CDR3 consists of 15 residues. The CDR3 here is CASSLSQRDLAEQFF. CDR3 DNA: TGTGCCAGCAGCTTAAGTCAGCGGGATTTGGCTGAGCAGTTCTTC.

This clone was found a few times. Within the sample, other DNA sequences also encode this same CDR3. This rearrangement joins TRBV7-9 to TRBJ1-4; unclear D gene. Trimming cost V 1 base and J 7 bases, with 13 bases left between them. Germline CDR1 reads SEHNR; CDR2 reads FQNEAQ (reference sequence). The CDR3 totals 15 residues. The CDR3 nucleotides are TGTGCCAGCAGCTTAGAGGCCGGGCGGGGTGAAAAACTGTTTTTT. Translation: CASSLEAGRGEKLFF.

The V gene is TRBV21-1, the J gene TRBJ2-4; TRBD2 was called by the table and not checked on the DNA. TRBV21-1 is classified as a pseudogene. This CDR3 spans 14 amino acids. This chain's CDR3 is CASSKALAKNIQYF. CDR3 DNA: TGTGCCAGCAGCAAAGCTCTAGCCAAAAACATTCAGTACTTC.

As for this clone: At one end the junction does not follow the germline gene, possibly because of a read error. Other DNA sequences in the same sample also yield this CDR3. This chain uses TRBV11-3 with TRBJ2-1; 12 bases are a match to TRBD2. The V gene's germline CDR1 is SGHNT and CDR2 YENEEA. The CDR3 extends over 15 amino acids. CDR3 in amino acids: CASSLGTSGYNEQFF. The CDR3, as DNA: TGTGCCAGCAGTTTAGGGACTAGCGGGTACAATGAGCAGTTCTTC.

The gene calls are TRBV19 and TRBJ1-2; D gene unclear. V was clipped by 7 bases and J by 1 base, with 19 bases between them. The CDR3 runs to 16 residues. CDR1 LNHDA and CDR2 SQIVND come from the germline V gene (reference sequence). This chain's CDR3 is CASTMEAAYFNYGYTF. The CDR3 DNA is TGTGCCAGTACCATGGAGGCAGCCTACTTTAACTATGGCTACACCTTC.

The J gene is TRBJ2-1, the V gene TRBV15, with TRBD1 as a possible D gene (5 bases). The V gene lost 3 bases and the J gene lost 3 bases, with 18 bases spanning the gap. Germline V gene sequence: CDR1 LNHNV, CDR2 YYDKDF (reference sequence). The CDR3 is 17 amino acids. CDR3 in amino acids: CATSRTGLGLDYNEQFF. The CDR3 nucleotides are TGTGCCACCAGCAGGACCGGTCTGGGGCTGGACTACAATGAGCAGTTCTTC.

The J gene is TRBJ2-1, the V gene TRBV9; 13 positions agree with TRBD2. CDR1 and CDR2 from the germline V gene are SGDLS and YYNGEE. The CDR3 has 18 amino acids. J was trimmed by 5 bases and V by 0 bases; bases with no gene match: 8. The CDR3 DNA is TGTGCCAGCAGCGTAGGACTAGCGGGAGGAAGCTCGGACAATGAGCAGTTCTTC. Translated, it gives CASSVGLAGGSSDNEQFF.

With respect to this clone: The junction and the germline gene differ at one end; a read error may be behind it. The chain uses TRBV5-1 and TRBJ2-3; possible D gene TRBD1, 5 bases. The CDR3 covers 17 residues. CDR1 SGHRS and CDR2 YFSETQ come from the germline V gene. The CDR3 reads CTSSRTETGLSTDTQYF. For the CDR3, the DNA is TGCACCAGCAGCCGCACGGAAACAGGCCTCAGCACAGATACGCAGTATTTT. The whole variable domain, remainder taken from reference TRBV5-1 and TRBJ2-3, is KAGVTQTPRYLIKTRGQQVTLSCSPISGHRSVSWYQQTPGQGLQFLFEYFSETQRNKGNFPGRFSGRQFSNSRSEMNVSTLELGDSALYLCTSSRTETGLSTDTQYFGPGTRLTVL.